This T cell receptor (beta chain) was recovered during a study of PD-1 blockade in classical Hodgkin lymphoma. General study findings and limits: Exclusion applied to patients who initiated nivolumab less than 1 year following ASCT. Complete responders possessed baseline diversity comparable to newly diagnosed patients.

Assay used: immunoSEQ multiplex PCR; TCRdb lists only in-frame clones, some missing. The sample contains under 80,000 clones, 70% to 80% of which appear only once. V was pared by 0 bases and J by 1 base, with 14 bases between. This CDR3 contains 17 residues. Germline V lookup: CDR1 SGDLS, CDR2 YYNGEE. Points on this clone: Its antigen is undetermined.

Every patient experienced relapse after autologous stem cell transplantation, and brentuximab vedotin exposure varied. The sequences come from peripheral blood mononuclear cells (PBMCs), collected before the second cycle of nivolumab. The chain couples TRBV9 to TRBJ1-3, with D uncertain. The sequence was obtained from a human donor with classical Hodgkin lymphoma. In DNA form, the CDR3 reads TGTGCCAGCAGCGTAGATATCTTTGGAGGATCTGGAAACACCATATATTTT. It encodes CASSVDIFGGSGNTIYF.